The 11 T cell receptor beta chains in this list originate from one sample, sequenced in a study of OX40 agonist ivuxolimab in advanced cancers. The library came from the immunoSEQ multiplex PCR assay. TCRdb limited this immuneACCESS table to in-frame rearrangements with V and J called. A share of clones is missing; checked studies link under half to unresolved V genes, and the rest is unexplained. The table for this sample lists roughly 29,000 clones; about 93% of them were counted only once. The ten biggest clones cover about 9.4% of the sample. The sequenced sample was CD4+ or CD8+ T cells sorted from blood, obtained in a trial of the OX40 agonist ivuxolimab. These receptors were obtained from an adult with an advanced solid tumor such as melanoma, head and neck, liver or kidney cancer.

The chain has TRBV4-1 and TRBJ1-2; 9 bases map to TRBD1. Per the germline V gene, CDR1 is MGHRA and CDR2 is YSYEKL. There are 13 residues in the CDR3. Unmatched junction bases numbered 7, after V lost 8 bases and J lost 6 bases. This CDR3 reads CASHEQGADGYTF. CDR3 DNA sequence: TGCGCCAGCCATGAACAGGGGGCTGATGGCTACACCTTC.

The chain employs TRBV19 and TRBJ2-7; 10 bases are a match to TRBD2. The germline gives CDR1 LNHDA, CDR2 SQIVND (reference sequence). This CDR3 contains 14 residues. V dropped 5 bases and J dropped 4; count of bases not matched to a gene: 5. CDR3: CASSPSSGSYEQYF. In DNA form, the CDR3 reads TGTGCCAGTAGTCCCTCTAGCGGGAGTTACGAGCAGTACTTC.

V gene TRBV7-3 combines with J gene TRBJ2-7; 7 bases match TRBD1. Germline V gives CDR1 SGHTA, CDR2 FQGTGA. V was pared by 4 bases and J by 5 bases, with 5 bases of the junction left unmatched. The CDR3 spans 13 residues. CDR3 coding DNA: TGTGCCAGCAGCTCTTCCACAGGGGACGAGCAGTACTTC. Protein sequence: CASSSSTGDEQYF.

This rearrangement joins TRBV6-1 to TRBJ2-7; 7 bases line up with TRBD1. This CDR3 has 14 residues. The germline gives CDR1 MNHNS, CDR2 SASEGT. The V segment lost 3 bases and the J segment 1 base; nucleotides outside the gene matches: 3. The CDR3 DNA follows: TGTGCCAGCAGTGAGGTGGGACAGTCCTACGAGCAGTACTTC. Translation gives CASSEVGQSYEQYF.

The rearrangement links TRBV5-6 to TRBJ1-1, with D possibly being TRBD1 (6 bases). The germline V gene encodes CDR1 SGHDT and CDR2 YYEEEE. This CDR3 spans 16 amino acids. V lost 1 base, J lost 3 bases, and 16 bases lay in between. CDR3 bases: TGTGCCAGCAGCTTGATAGGGCAGGGGAGCGACACTGAAGCTTTCTTT. This encodes CASSLIGQGSDTEAFF.

This chain joins TRBV15 and TRBJ1-1; D may be TRBD1 (5 bases). The V end was cut by 7 bases, the J end by 1 base, with 13 bases between. The CDR3 length is 14 residues. CDR1 is LNHNV, CDR2 YYDKDF, per germline (reference sequence). For the CDR3, the DNA is TGTGCCACCAACTCGGGACGTAGGAACACTGAAGCTTTCTTT. Translating it yields CATNSGRRNTEAFF.

The chain uses TRBV7-9 and TRBJ1-1, with 8 bases matching TRBD1. The CDR3 extends over 11 amino acids. Germline-derived CDR1 and CDR2 are SEHNR and FQNEAQ (reference sequence). Trimming at V came to 11 bases and at J to 12 bases, leaving 11 bases not matched to a gene. As DNA, the CDR3 is TGTGCCGGCACCGGGACAGGATTGACTTTCTTT. Protein product: CAGTGTGLTFF.

The rearrangement links TRBV29-1 to TRBJ1-2; D is unresolved. Germline-derived CDR1 and CDR2 are SQVTM and ANQGSEA. The V end lost 3 bases, the J end lost 1 base, and 9 bases lay between the germline ends. The CDR3 consists of 13 residues. The CDR3 reads CSVDSGDNYGYTF. The CDR3 nucleotides are TGCAGCGTTGATTCGGGCGATAACTATGGCTACACCTTC.

The rearrangement uses TRBV10-3 and TRBJ2-1, with a possible D match to TRBD2 (6 bases). V shed 3 bases and J shed 3 bases, with 12 bases lying between them. The CDR3 totals 15 residues. The germline CDR1 and CDR2 sequences are ENHRY and SYGVKD. The CDR3 loop is CAISDFGGRYNEQFF. CDR3 DNA sequence: TGTGCCATCAGTGATTTCGGGGGACGCTACAATGAGCAGTTCTTC.

The V and J genes are TRBV5-4 and TRBJ2-7; no definite D call. Germline V gene lookup returns CDR1 SGHNT and CDR2 YYREEE (reference sequence). This CDR3 has 12 amino acids. The V end lost 5 bases, the J end lost 3 bases, and 9 bases lay between the germline ends. For the CDR3, the DNA is TGTGCCAGCAGTGTGGGGTACTACGAGCAGTACTTC. Protein product: CASSVGYYEQYF.

The chain employs TRBV6-5 and TRBJ2-7; D possibly matches TRBD1 or TRBD2 (5 bases each). The CDR3 is 14 amino acids. With 5 bases removed from V and 2 bases from J, the gap between germline ends came to 13 bases. Germline loops: CDR1 MNHEY, CDR2 SVGAGI. The CDR3 nucleotides read TGTGCCAGCAGTCCCGGGACGGAGCCCTACGAGCAGTACTTC. Translated, it gives CASSPGTEPYEQYF.